The 13 T cell receptor beta chains in this list originate from one sample, sequenced in a study of cytomegalovirus exposure and HLA in healthy donors. PCR employed 60 Vbeta and 13 Jbeta primers. Repertoires were generated with immunoSEQ multiplex PCR, while TCRdb's copy carries only in-frame clones and drops some. The data contain some 120,000 clones, 80% of them singletons. The sequenced sample was PBMCs. All receptors derive from a man younger than 40 in good health and CMV-seropositive.

J is TRBJ2-2 and V is TRBV7-3; weak D call: TRBD1 (5 bases). The germline V gene encodes CDR1 SGHTA and CDR2 FQGTGA. Trimming left V 4 bases short and J 4 bases short, with 13 bases between. The CDR3 consists of 15 residues. For the CDR3, the DNA is TGTGCCAGCAGCTCCCTTTGGGGCACCACCGGGGAGCTGTTTTTT. Amino acid sequence: CASSSLWGTTGELFF.

The chain recombines TRBV5-6 with TRBJ1-2; 8 bases fit TRBD1. This CDR3 has 14 amino acids. The germline V gene has CDR1 SGHDT and CDR2 YYEEEE. The V segment lost 1 base and the J segment 4 bases; nucleotides outside the gene matches: 3. The CDR3 loop is CASSLFGQGYGYTF. CDR3 sequence (DNA): TGTGCCAGCAGCTTGTTCGGACAGGGCTATGGCTACACCTTC.

This sequence joins TRBV10-3 and TRBJ2-3, with 10 bases fitting TRBD2. The V and J ends lost 11 bases and 4 bases, in that order; junction bases with no gene match: 6. CDR3 size: 13 residues. Per the germline V gene, CDR1 is ENHRY and CDR2 is SYGVKD. CDR3: CAVSGGVSDTQYF. The CDR3 DNA reads as TGTGCCGTGAGCGGGGGGGTGTCAGATACGCAGTATTTT.

The chain joins TRBV19 to TRBJ1-6; D is undetermined. In germline, CDR1 is LNHDA, CDR2 SQIVND (reference sequence). The CDR3 is 15 amino acids. V lost 3 bases and J lost 8, with 14 bases in between. The CDR3 reads CASSIGMGLHSPLHF. The CDR3 DNA is TGTGCCAGTAGTATCGGAATGGGCCTGCATTCACCCCTCCACTTT.

This rearrangement joins TRBV28 to TRBJ1-2, with D unclear. Germline assignment: CDR1 MDHEN and CDR2 SYDVKM. The ends were cut back, 1 base at V and 5 bases at J, with 5 bases in the middle. This CDR3 has 12 residues. This chain's CDR3 is CASSLSGYGYTF. The DNA of the CDR3 is TGTGCCAGCAGTTTATCCGGTTATGGCTACACCTTC.

This clone was observed a few times. The gene calls are TRBV7-9 and TRBJ2-3; D is ambiguous. The V and J ends lost 5 bases and 2 bases respectively, with 11 bases between them. Germline V lookup: CDR1 SEHNR, CDR2 FQNEAQ (reference sequence). This CDR3 region has 14 residues. CDR3 nucleotides: TGTGCCAGCAGCCCCTCTATGCCCACAGATACGCAGTATTTT. It encodes CASSPSMPTDTQYF.

V gene TRBV18 combines with J gene TRBJ2-7; D possibly corresponds to TRBD1 (5 bases). This CDR3 is built from 14 residues. V was shortened by 6 bases and J by 1 base, with 13 bases between the two germline ends. Germline values: CDR1 KGHSH, CDR2 LQKENI. CDR3 protein: CASSRTTDSYEQYF. The CDR3 DNA sequence: TGTGCCAGCTCGCGGACGACAGATTCCTACGAGCAGTACTTC.

The chain is built from TRBV12-5 and TRBJ1-2, with TRBD1 matching 7 bases. Germline V gives CDR1 LGHNT, CDR2 FRNRAP. The trim removed 7 bases at V and 10 bases at J, leaving 6 bases unmatched. This CDR3 has 11 residues. As DNA, the CDR3 is TGTGCTAGTGCCCGGGACAGAACCTACACCTTC. Translating gives CASARDRTYTF.

In its sample, this clone was seen a few times. V gene TRBV29-1 combines with J gene TRBJ1-2; D call uncertain. The V end lost 7 bases, the J end lost 7 bases, and 16 bases lay between the germline ends. The CDR3 loop spans 12 amino acids. The germline V gene has CDR1 SQVTM and CDR2 ANQGSEA. CDR3 loop: CSGYVTIGGYTF. In DNA, the CDR3 is TGCAGCGGGTATGTCACCATCGGTGGCTACACCTTC.

This chain connects TRBV5-1 to TRBJ1-1; no clear D gene. The CDR3 consists of 13 residues. V was shortened by 1 base and J by 1 base, with 5 bases between the two germline ends. The germline CDR1 and CDR2 sequences are SGHRS and YFSETQ. Here the CDR3 reads CASSLSPNTEAFF. In DNA form, the CDR3 reads TGCGCCAGCAGCTTGAGCCCGAACACTGAAGCTTTCTTT. Full variable domain (rest looked up from reference TRBV5-1 and TRBJ1-1): KAGVTQTPRYLIKTRGQQVTLSCSPISGHRSVSWYQQTPGQGLQFLFEYFSETQRNKGNFPGRFSGRQFSNSRSEMNVSTLELGDSALYLCASSLSPNTEAFFGQGTRLTVV.

The gene calls are TRBV30 and TRBJ1-6; D might be TRBD1 (6 bases). Germline V gene lookup returns CDR1 GTSNPN and CDR2 SVGIG (reference sequence). CDR3 length: 13 residues. V gave up 5 bases and J gave up 7 bases, with 12 bases separating them. In DNA, the CDR3 is TGTGCCTGGGGAACAGGGTACAATTCACCCCTCCACTTT. Protein sequence: CAWGTGYNSPLHF. Based on the CDR3 plus reference TRBV30 and TRBJ1-6, the full variable domain is SQTIHQWPATLVQPVGSPLSLECTVEGTSNPNLYWYRQAAGRGLQLLFYSVGIGQISSEVPQNLSASRPQDRQFILSSKKLLLSDSGFYLCAWGTGYNSPLHFGNGTRLTVT.

This clone appeared many times. V is TRBV19 and J is TRBJ1-2; a possible D gene is TRBD1 (6 bases). The CDR3 contains 13 residues. V lost 10 bases and J 8 bases, leaving 20 bases between the germline ends. Germline CDR1 and CDR2: LNHDA and SQIVND (reference sequence). CDR3 region: CATGQPVRKGYTF. CDR3 coding DNA: TGTGCCACAGGACAGCCAGTGCGTAAGGGCTACACCTTC.

The gene calls are TRBV5-1 and TRBJ1-1; D unresolved. The germline V gene encodes CDR1 SGHRS and CDR2 YFSETQ. The V end lost 1 base, the J end lost 1 base, and 8 bases lay between the germline ends. CDR3 length equals 14 residues. CDR3 residues: CASSLWATNTEAFF. CDR3 coding DNA: TGCGCCAGCAGCTTGTGGGCGACGAACACTGAAGCTTTCTTT.